This is a list of T cell receptor beta chains from one sample in a study of T cell changes during pregnancy in multiple sclerosis. Using immunoSEQ multiplex PCR, the repertoire was profiled, and TCRdb retains in-frame clones only, with some absent. The sample has about 40,000 clones, approximately 90% seen once; the top ten hold 0.56%. The material was CD4+ T cells from peripheral blood mononuclear cells, obtained before pregnancy. The receptors here all came from a female donor with multiple sclerosis, enrolled in a pregnancy study. Both conserved end residues are part of each CDR3. D genes are given only for firm matches. Some rows have no size entry. The others give once, few or many, or a class for an expanded clone.

V gene,CDR3 length,clone size,D gene,J gene,CDR3 protein,CDR3 DNA
TRBV7-9,16,.,TRBD2,TRBJ2-7,CASSLEPSGGFYEQYF,TGTGCCAGCAGCTTAGAGCCTAGCGGGGGGTTCTACGAGCAGTACTTC
TRBV15,14,.,TRBD1,TRBJ1-2,CATSSQGQGSGYTF,TGTGCCACCAGCTCTCAGGGACAGGGTAGCGGCTACACCTTC
TRBV6-1,14,.,TRBD1,TRBJ2-2,CASRRQGATGELFF,TGTGCCAGCAGAAGACAGGGGGCTACTGGGGAGCTGTTTTTT
TRBV7-2,14,.,TRBD1,TRBJ2-7,CASSLGTGTYEQYF,TGTGCCAGCAGCTTAGGGACAGGGACCTACGAGCAGTACTTC
TRBV4-2,15,.,TRBD2,TRBJ2-3,CASSHTSGGTDTQYF,TGTGCCAGCAGCCATACTAGCGGGGGCACAGATACGCAGTATTTT
TRBV2,18,.,.,TRBJ2-5,CASSEFEFLKGGKETQYF,TGTGCCAGCAGTGAATTCGAATTCCTAAAGGGAGGAAAAGAGACCCAGTACTTC
TRBV9,16,.,TRBD2,TRBJ2-3,CASSVGASGYTDTQYF,TGTGCCAGCAGCGTAGGGGCTAGCGGGTACACAGATACGCAGTATTTT
TRBV28,12,.,TRBD1,TRBJ1-1,CASSVDRVEAFF,TGTGCCAGCAGTGTCGACAGGGTAGAAGCTTTCTTT
TRBV29-1,15,.,TRBD1,TRBJ1-1,CSVEDGPGQGSPAFF,TGCAGCGTTGAAGATGGGCCGGGACAGGGTTCGCCAGCTTTCTTT
TRBV2,14,.,TRBD1,TRBJ1-1,CASSAYRGSTEAFF,TGTGCCAGCAGTGCCTACAGGGGGAGCACTGAAGCTTTCTTT
TRBV6-5,14,.,.,TRBJ1-1,CASSYGPGSEEAFF,TGTGCCAGCAGTTACGGTCCGGGGTCGGAGGAAGCTTTCTTT
TRBV5-1,16,.,.,TRBJ1-3,CASSLAGLLYGNTIYF,TGCGCCAGCAGCTTGGCCGGACTCTTATACGGAAACACCATATATTTT
TRBV5-1,14,.,.,TRBJ2-6,CASSLISGANVLTF,TGCGCCAGCAGCTTAATATCTGGGGCCAACGTCCTGACTTTC
TRBV7-2,14,.,.,TRBJ2-1,CASSLIGGYNEQFF,TGTGCCAGCAGCTTAATAGGGGGATACAATGAGCAGTTCTTC
TRBV4-3,16,.,TRBD1,TRBJ1-2,CASGWSPGTGGDGYTF,TGCGCCAGCGGCTGGAGCCCGGGGACAGGGGGCGACGGCTACACCTTC
TRBV28,11,few,.,TRBJ1-1,CASSLYGEAFF,TGTGCCAGCAGTTTATACGGTGAAGCTTTCTTT
TRBV19,14,.,.,TRBJ2-7,CASSIYSPSHEQYF,TGTGCCAGTAGTATCTACTCCCCATCACACGAGCAGTACTTC
TRBV18,17,.,TRBD1,TRBJ1-3,CASSTIRTGASGNTIYF,TGTGCCAGCTCTACCATCCGAACAGGGGCCTCTGGAAACACCATATATTTT
TRBV11-2,13,.,TRBD1,TRBJ2-1,CASSRDRYNEQFF,TGTGCCAGCAGCCGGGACAGGTACAATGAGCAGTTCTTC
TRBV7-2,14,.,.,TRBJ2-7,CASSSMGGPYEQYF,TGTGCCAGCAGCTCCATGGGGGGTCCCTACGAGCAGTACTTC
TRBV4-3,15,.,.,TRBJ1-4,CASSQVRRQLEKLFF,TGCGCCAGCAGCCAAGTTCGCAGGCAGCTTGAAAAACTGTTTTTT
TRBV7-2,14,.,TRBD1,TRBJ2-5,CASSPRQGRETQYF,TGTGCCAGCAGCCCCAGACAGGGAAGAGAGACCCAGTACTTC
TRBV6-6,14,.,.,TRBJ2-1,CASSRGSSYNEQFF,TGTGCCAGCAGTCGGGGGAGCTCCTACAATGAGCAGTTCTTC
TRBV4-2,16,.,.,TRBJ2-5,CASSVKGGGPQETQYF,TGTGCCAGCAGCGTAAAAGGGGGGGGGCCGCAAGAGACCCAGTACTTC
TRBV5-1,16,.,.,TRBJ2-5,CASSLAPGPGEETQYF,TGCGCCAGCAGCTTGGCCCCGGGACCGGGGGAGGAGACCCAGTACTTC
TRBV19,14,.,.,TRBJ1-1,CASSGYSLNTEAFF,TGTGCCAGTAGTGGTTATAGTCTGAACACTGAAGCTTTCTTT
TRBV6-1,14,.,TRBD1,TRBJ2-5,CASSWDSLKETQYF,TGTGCCAGCAGCTGGGACAGCCTGAAAGAGACCCAGTACTTC
TRBV2,14,.,.,TRBJ1-4,CASRAWSTNEKLFF,TGTGCCAGCAGAGCATGGTCAACTAATGAAAAACTGTTTTTT
TRBV20-1,11,.,.,TRBJ1-5,CSASGNQPQHF,TGCAGTGCCTCGGGCAATCAGCCCCAGCATTTT
TRBV13,15,.,.,TRBJ2-3,CASSLRSESTDTQYF,TGTGCCAGCAGCTTACGAAGCGAATCAACAGATACGCAGTATTTT
TRBV4-3,16,.,.,TRBJ2-7,CASSQDPPGIAYEQYF,TGCGCCAGCAGCCAAGACCCTCCCGGGATTGCCTACGAGCAGTACTTC
TRBV18,16,.,TRBD1,TRBJ2-2,CASSLTGTANTGELFF,TGTGCCAGCTCACTTACCGGGACAGCAAACACCGGGGAGCTGTTTTTT
TRBV2,14,once,.,TRBJ1-2,CASSEQGTSYGYTF,TGTGCCAGCAGTGAACAGGGCACCAGCTATGGCTACACCTTC
TRBV5-4,14,.,.,TRBJ2-5,CASSSRDKQETQYF,TGTGCCAGCAGCTCCCGGGACAAACAAGAGACCCAGTACTTC
TRBV7-2,13,.,.,TRBJ2-1,CASSLAIINEQFF,TGTGCCAGCAGCTTAGCCATCATCAATGAGCAGTTCTTC
TRBV10-3,15,.,TRBD2,TRBJ2-7,CAISESGGTTREQYF,TGTGCCATCAGTGAGTCGGGGGGGACGACGAGGGAGCAGTACTTC
TRBV30,15,.,.,TRBJ1-4,CASHYRHATNEKLFF,TGTGCCTCGCACTACAGGCACGCAACTAATGAAAAACTGTTTTTT
TRBV11-2,14,.,TRBD1,TRBJ2-1,CASSRGQDYNEQFF,TGTGCCAGCAGCCGAGGACAGGATTACAATGAGCAGTTCTTC
TRBV5-5,13,.,TRBD1,TRBJ1-2,CASSPQGNYGYTF,TGTGCCAGCAGTCCACAGGGGAACTATGGCTACACCTTC
TRBV7-3,13,once,.,TRBJ1-2,CASSLAGNYGYTF,TGTGCCAGCAGCTTGGCAGGGAACTATGGCTACACCTTC
TRBV4-1,18,.,TRBD2,TRBJ2-3,CASSPITVLAGAWDTQYF,TGCGCCAGCAGCCCTATAACGGTACTAGCGGGGGCCTGGGATACGCAGTATTTT
TRBV6-5,14,.,.,TRBJ1-4,CASSPTAALGKLFF,TGTGCCAGCAGTCCGACAGCCGCATTGGGAAAACTGTTTTTT
TRBV10-3,16,.,.,TRBJ1-3,CAISERSGSAGNTIYF,TGTGCCATCAGTGAGCGATCAGGGTCGGCCGGAAACACCATATATTTT
TRBV15,13,.,.,TRBJ1-2,CATSSGRGYGYTF,TGTGCCACCAGCAGTGGCAGGGGCTATGGCTACACCTTC
TRBV2,14,.,.,TRBJ2-3,CATGLFYSTDTQYF,TGTGCCACCGGACTTTTTTATAGCACAGATACGCAGTATTTT
TRBV2,14,.,.,TRBJ2-7,CASRDRINPYEQYF,TGTGCCAGCAGGGACAGAATTAACCCCTACGAGCAGTACTTC
TRBV4-1,14,.,.,TRBJ2-2,CASSQGGVTGELFF,TGCGCCAGCAGCCAAGGGGGGGTCACCGGGGAGCTGTTTTTT
TRBV7-3,15,.,TRBD1,TRBJ2-3,CASSRTGVGTDTQYF,TGTGCCAGCAGCCGCACAGGGGTGGGCACAGATACGCAGTATTTT
TRBV7-9,11,.,.,TRBJ2-5,CASSAGETQYF,TGTGCCAGCAGCGCCGGGGAGACCCAGTACTTC
TRBV5-4,14,.,TRBD1,TRBJ1-2,CASSLRDRTYGYTF,TGTGCCAGCAGCTTGCGGGACAGAACCTATGGCTACACCTTC
TRBV2,15,.,TRBD1,TRBJ2-5,CVTPRQGGQQETQYF,TGTGTGACCCCCCGCCAAGGGGGACAGCAAGAGACCCAGTACTTC
TRBV4-2,15,.,.,TRBJ2-3,CASSQDALAADTQYF,TGTGCCAGCAGCCAAGATGCACTAGCCGCAGATACGCAGTATTTT
TRBV7-2,15,.,.,TRBJ2-2,CASSRTGFHAGELFF,TGTGCCAGCAGCCGAACAGGGTTCCACGCCGGGGAGCTGTTTTTT
TRBV2,14,.,.,TRBJ1-4,CASSSDSAGEKLFF,TGTGCCAGCAGTAGTGACAGCGCAGGGGAAAAACTGTTTTTT